These 30 T cell receptor beta chains were sequenced from one sample in a study of identical twins. MiXCR, applied by TCRdb to the 5' RACE reads, yields one record per CDR3 protein. The sample records hundreds of thousands of distinct CDR3 sequences, 6.5% to 9.5% being singletons. These data were likewise used in another study, on yellow fever vaccine responses in identical twins.

Sample: memory (CD45RO+) T cells sorted from blood. Every receptor here comes from a woman between 18 and 29 years old in good health.

This chain links TRBV5-1 with TRBJ2-5; 8 bases map to TRBD2. The length of the CDR3 is 14 residues. Trimming cost V 5 bases and J 5 bases; bases outside gene matches: 8. Germline V gives CDR1 SGHRS, CDR2 YFSETQ. In nucleotides, the CDR3 is TGCGCCAGCAGGCCGGGGGGGTTCGAGGAGACCCAGTACTTC. It translates to CASRPGGFEETQYF.

This clonotype has more than one count but fewer than ten. This chain connects TRBV6-6 to TRBJ1-2; no clear D gene. Germline CDR1 MNHNY, CDR2 SVGAGI (reference sequence). The CDR3 loop spans 11 amino acids. Trimming took off 0 bases at V and 6 bases at J, with 2 bases between the two ends. As DNA, the CDR3 is TGTGCCAGCAGTTACTCGGATGGCTACACCTTC. Translating gives CASSYSDGYTF.

This clonotype was seen ten or more times. This rearrangement joins TRBV5-1 to TRBJ1-1; the D gene is possibly TRBD1 (5 bases). Germline CDR1 and CDR2: SGHRS and YFSETQ. This CDR3 has 13 amino acids. The germline V and J ends were trimmed by 4 bases and 5 bases, with 12 bases remaining between them. The CDR3 DNA follows: TGCGCCAGCAGCCAATCAGGGTATACTGAAGCTTTCTTT. It codes for CASSQSGYTEAFF.

The chain is built from TRBV20-1 and TRBJ2-2; D call uncertain. Germline V CDR1 and CDR2: DFQATT, SNEGSKA (reference sequence). V was clipped by 0 bases and J by 6 bases, with 11 bases between them. This CDR3 comprises 14 residues. CDR3 residues: CSARDSKPPGELFF. The CDR3 region has the DNA TGCAGTGCTAGAGACTCCAAGCCCCCCGGGGAGCTGTTTTTT.

CDR3 nucleotides: TGTGCCAGCATTCCCCTCGGCAGGGTTAACACTGAAGCTTTCTTT. It yields the protein CASIPLGRVNTEAFF. V is TRBV28 and J is TRBJ1-1, with D perhaps TRBD1 (5 bases). V lost 7 bases to trimming and J lost 2 bases, with 17 bases between them. CDR3 length: 15 residues. Germline loops: CDR1 MDHEN, CDR2 SYDVKM.

This clonotype has ten or more counts. This chain uses TRBV24-1 with TRBJ2-7; D possibly corresponds to TRBD1 (5 bases). This CDR3 is built from 17 residues. Per the germline V gene, CDR1 is KGHDR and CDR2 is SFDVKD. Trimming removed 9 bases from V and 0 bases from J, with 23 bases in between. The CDR3 reads CATEKTESLSSSYEQYV. The CDR3 bases are TGTGCCACCGAGAAGACAGAATCTCTAAGCAGCTCCTACGAGCAGTACGTC.

V usage is TRBV7-9 and J usage is TRBJ1-1; D is ambiguous. The CDR3 length is 12 residues. CDR1 is SEHNR, CDR2 FQNEAQ, per germline (reference sequence). Trimming cost V 5 bases and J 3 bases, with 7 bases left between them. The CDR3 loop reads CASSRKDTEAFF. The CDR3 DNA reads TGTGCCAGCAGCCGTAAAGACACTGAAGCTTTCTTT.

The gene calls are TRBV19 and TRBJ2-7; D uncertain. The V gene's germline CDR1 is LNHDA and CDR2 SQIVND (reference sequence). The CDR3 has 14 residues. Trimming took 6 bases from V and 0 from J, leaving 12 bases between them. DNA of the CDR3: TGTGCCAGTAGACGGACCGTGAGCTCCTACGAGCAGTACTTC. Translating gives CASRRTVSSYEQYF.

At least ten counts were recorded for this clonotype. This rearrangement joins TRBV5-5 to TRBJ2-3; 9 bases are a match to TRBD2. The CDR3 is made up of 16 amino acids. Trimming at V came to 4 bases and at J to 6 bases, leaving 12 bases not matched to a gene. Looked up from germline, CDR1 is SGHKS and CDR2 is YYEKEE (reference sequence). CDR3 in amino acids: CASSPLPSGTRDTQYF. CDR3 nucleotides: TGTGCCAGCAGCCCCCTCCCTAGCGGGACCCGGGATACGCAGTATTTT.

This clonotype was observed a few times. This chain links TRBV6-5 with TRBJ2-7; 8 bases match TRBD2. After removal of 4 bases from V and 7 bases from J, the junction contained 6 bases not matched to a gene. CDR3 size: 13 residues. CDR1 MNHEY and CDR2 SVGAGI come from the germline V gene. The CDR3 DNA is TGTGCCAGCAGTTTTAGCGGGATGGGTGAGCAGTACTTC. Protein: CASSFSGMGEQYF.

This clonotype was seen a handful of times. The chain uses TRBV29-1 and TRBJ2-1; D is perhaps TRBD2 (6 bases). V was pared by 4 bases and J by 9 bases, with 13 bases between. The CDR3 has 12 amino acids. Per the germline V gene, CDR1 is SQVTM and CDR2 is ANQGSEA. For the CDR3, the DNA is TGCAGCGTTGGCCGGGAGCTCGGTGAGCAGTTCTTC. As protein: CSVGRELGEQFF.

This clonotype was observed many times. The chain recombines TRBV20-1 with TRBJ2-5; 12 bases line up with TRBD2. CDR3 length: 14 amino acids. Trimming at V came to 2 bases and at J to 5 bases, leaving 3 bases not matched to a gene. CDR1 is DFQATT, CDR2 SNEGSKA, per germline (reference sequence). The CDR3 reads CSARSSGRGETQYF. As DNA, the CDR3 is TGCAGTGCTAGATCTAGCGGGAGGGGTGAGACCCAGTACTTC.

This clonotype was seen a few times. This chain connects TRBV3-1 to TRBJ2-7; the D gene could be TRBD1 or TRBD2 (5 bases each). CDR1 is LGHDT and CDR2 is YNNKEL in the germline V gene (reference sequence). V was shortened by 3 bases and J by 3 bases, with 12 bases between the two germline ends. This CDR3 is built from 14 residues. CDR3 in DNA: TGTGCCAGCAGCCAGGCCGGGACGGACTACGAGCAGTACTTC. Encoded protein: CASSQAGTDYEQYF.

This clonotype was observed a handful of times. The chain is built from TRBV10-2 and TRBJ2-5, with 8 nucleotides matching TRBD1. The trim removed 4 bases at V and 3 bases at J, leaving 7 bases unmatched. Germline CDR1 reads WSHSY; CDR2 reads SAAADI. The CDR3 runs 15 residues. The CDR3 nucleotides are TGCGCCAGCAGTGGGCAGGGGGCTGGGAAAGAGACCCAGTACTTC. Its translation: CASSGQGAGKETQYF.

This clonotype occurred many times. The V and J genes are TRBV12-3 or TRBV12-4 and TRBJ2-3, with 8 bases fitting TRBD2. V was pared by 8 bases and J by 4 bases, with 14 bases of the junction left unmatched. The CDR3 consists of 16 residues. The CDR3 loop reads CASSPFPSGSSDTQYF. The CDR3 region has the DNA TGTGCCAGCTCCCCGTTCCCCAGCGGGAGCTCAGATACGCAGTATTTT.

This clonotype was counted at least ten times. The chain recombines TRBV18 with TRBJ1-5; D possibly corresponds to TRBD1 (6 bases). The length of the CDR3 is 14 residues. V lost 5 bases and J lost 6, with 14 bases in between. Germline lookup yields CDR1 KGHSH and CDR2 LQKENI. CDR3 in DNA: TGTGCCAGCTCAAGTTGGGGGGCAGGTCAGCCCCAGCATTTT. Translating it yields CASSSWGAGQPQHF.

This clonotype came up many times. This chain's CDR3 is CASSPSGTSYNEQFF. Here the CDR3 DNA reads TGTGCCAGCAGTCCCAGCGGGACCTCCTACAATGAGCAGTTCTTC. The chain uses TRBV12-3 or TRBV12-4 and TRBJ2-1; 7 positions match TRBD2. The junction had 4 bases not matched to a gene; V was cut back by 5 bases and J by 0 bases. The CDR3 consists of 15 residues.

This clonotype was observed a few times. The chain combines TRBV6-1 with TRBJ2-1; possibly TRBD1 or TRBD2 for D (5 bases each). Germline CDR1 and CDR2: MNHNS and SASEGT. Deletions cut 1 base from V and 8 bases from J, with 15 bases between. The CDR3 totals 15 residues. CDR3 in DNA: TGTGCCAGCAGTGAAGGAAGGGGAGAAATTGATGAGCAGTTCTTC. It translates to CASSEGRGEIDEQFF.

In this sample, this clonotype turned up many times. This chain connects TRBV6-1 to TRBJ1-2; TRBD1 matches 7 bases. The trim removed 6 bases at V and 2 bases at J, leaving 3 bases unmatched. The CDR3 is 13 amino acids. The germline gives CDR1 MNHNS, CDR2 SASEGT. The CDR3 DNA reads as TGTGCCAGCAGAGGGGGCGCGAACTATGGCTACACCTTC. Translating gives CASRGGANYGYTF.

Concerning this clonotype: One end of the junction varies from germline; a read error may be responsible. The V gene is TRBV7-9, the J gene TRBJ2-7; 12 bases agree with TRBD2. The V gene's germline CDR1 is SEHNR and CDR2 FQNEAQ (reference sequence). The length of the CDR3 is 14 residues. CDR3 sequence reads: CASSLAGGGYEQYF. CDR3 nucleotides: TGTGCCAGCAGCCTAGCGGGAGGGGGTTACGAGCAGTACTTC.

This clonotype was detected a few times. This sequence joins TRBV5-4 and TRBJ2-1, with a possible D match to TRBD2 (6 bases). In germline, CDR1 is SGHNT, CDR2 YYREEE (reference sequence). CDR3 length equals 14 residues. V dropped 0 bases and J dropped 9 bases, with 13 bases sitting between them. The CDR3 DNA reads TGTGCCAGCAGCTTGGGCGGGGTATACGGTGAGCAGTTCTTC. This gives the protein CASSLGGVYGEQFF.

This clonotype came up many times. The chain links TRBV24-1 to TRBJ2-1; 11 positions agree with TRBD2. Trimming cost V 5 bases and J 6 bases; bases outside gene matches: 2. Germline CDR1 reads KGHDR; CDR2 reads SFDVKD. The CDR3 is made up of 14 amino acids. CDR3 residues: CATSGLAGSNEQFF. The DNA for the CDR3 is TGTGCCACCAGTGGACTAGCGGGAAGCAATGAGCAGTTCTTC.

This clonotype was observed a handful of times. The chain couples TRBV5-5 to TRBJ2-7, with 8 bases fitting TRBD2. The CDR3 consists of 13 residues. Germline V lookup: CDR1 SGHKS, CDR2 YYEKEE (reference sequence). With 0 bases clipped from V and 7 bases from J, the junction kept 3 bases outside the gene matches. CDR3 residues: CASSLAPSGEQYV. CDR3 nucleotides: TGTGCCAGCAGCTTGGCCCCTAGCGGGGAGCAGTACGTC.

The rearrangement links TRBV7-2 to TRBJ2-1; no definite D call. V was trimmed by 6 bases and J by 4 bases, leaving 10 bases between them. The CDR3 sequence is 13 residues long. Germline V CDR1 and CDR2: SGHTA, FQGNSA. The CDR3 nucleotides read TGTGCCAGCAGGCAGGCCAGGTACAATGAGCAGTTCTTC. It codes for CASRQARYNEQFF.

This clonotype has more than one count but fewer than ten. This chain uses TRBV11-2 with TRBJ2-3; TRBD2 aligns across 11 bases. The CDR3 is 19 residues long. V dropped 0 bases and J dropped 2; count of bases not matched to a gene: 10. Germline CDR1 reads SGHAT; CDR2 reads FQNNGV. CDR3 sequence reads: CASSLEGTLAGGHTDTQYF. The CDR3 DNA sequence: TGTGCCAGCAGCTTAGAGGGGACTCTAGCGGGGGGACACACAGATACGCAGTATTTT.

In its sample, this clonotype was seen a few times. The chain carries TRBV11-2 and TRBJ2-7; D remains ambiguous. Germline values: CDR1 SGHAT, CDR2 FQNNGV. CDR3 length equals 15 residues. Trimming stripped 1 base from V and 4 bases from J, with 14 bases between. CDR3 sequence reads: CASSLAVGMGYEQYF. CDR3 coding DNA: TGTGCCAGCAGCTTAGCTGTGGGTATGGGGTACGAGCAGTACTTC.

This clonotype occurred a few times. The genes are TRBV28 and TRBJ1-2; TRBD1 aligns across 9 bases. Unmatched junction bases numbered 7, after V lost 7 bases and J lost 4 bases. The CDR3 is made up of 14 amino acids. Germline assignment: CDR1 MDHEN and CDR2 SYDVKM. CDR3 sequence reads: CASTHPDRGYGYTF. The CDR3 DNA reads as TGTGCCAGCACCCACCCGGACAGGGGCTATGGCTACACCTTC.

This clonotype was observed a handful of times. J is TRBJ2-1 and V is TRBV2; no clear D gene. The ends were cut back, 3 bases at V and 10 bases at J, with 13 bases in the middle. There are 13 residues in the CDR3. Looked up from germline, CDR1 is SNHLY and CDR2 is FYNNEI. CDR3 DNA sequence: TGTGCCAGCAGTGATAACCCTGGCGGAGAGCAGTTCTTC. Amino acid sequence: CASSDNPGGEQFF.

V usage is TRBV5-1 and J usage is TRBJ2-1; 9 nucleotides line up with TRBD1. V trimming: 4 bases; J trimming: 4 bases; junction bases outside the gene matches: 6. This CDR3 is built from 15 residues. CDR1 and CDR2 from the germline V gene are SGHRS and YFSETQ. CDR3 protein: CASSETGGMYNEQFF. CDR3 DNA: TGCGCCAGCAGCGAGACAGGGGGAATGTACAATGAGCAGTTCTTC. The variable domain in full, completed from reference TRBV5-1 and TRBJ2-1, reads KAGVTQTPRYLIKTRGQQVTLSCSPISGHRSVSWYQQTPGQGLQFLFEYFSETQRNKGNFPGRFSGRQFSNSRSEMNVSTLELGDSALYLCASSETGGMYNEQFFGPGTRLTVL.

The V call is TRBV5-1, the J call TRBJ2-2; 9 bases are a match to TRBD1. V was pared by 4 bases and J by 8 bases, with 9 bases of the junction left unmatched. The germline gives CDR1 SGHRS, CDR2 YFSETQ. The CDR3 is 15 amino acids. The DNA for the CDR3 is TGCGCCAGCAGCCCCCGGGACAGGGTAGGAGGGGAGCTGTTTTTT. Translation: CASSPRDRVGGELFF.